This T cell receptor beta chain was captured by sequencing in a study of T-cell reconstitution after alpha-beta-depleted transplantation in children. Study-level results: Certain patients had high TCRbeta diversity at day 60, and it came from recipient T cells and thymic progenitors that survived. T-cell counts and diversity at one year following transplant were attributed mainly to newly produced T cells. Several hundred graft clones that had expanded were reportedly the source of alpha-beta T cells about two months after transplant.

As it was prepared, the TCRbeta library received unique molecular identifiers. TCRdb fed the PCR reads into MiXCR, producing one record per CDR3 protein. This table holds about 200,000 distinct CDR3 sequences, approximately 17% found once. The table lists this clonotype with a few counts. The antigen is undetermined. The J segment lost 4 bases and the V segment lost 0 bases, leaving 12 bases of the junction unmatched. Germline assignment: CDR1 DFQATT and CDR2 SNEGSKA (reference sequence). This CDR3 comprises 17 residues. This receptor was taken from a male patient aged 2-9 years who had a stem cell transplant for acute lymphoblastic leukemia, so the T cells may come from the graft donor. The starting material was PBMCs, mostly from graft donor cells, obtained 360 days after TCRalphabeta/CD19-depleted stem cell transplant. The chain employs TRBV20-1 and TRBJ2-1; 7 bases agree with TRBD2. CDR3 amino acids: CSARDLPAGTGYNEQFF. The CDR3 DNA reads TGCAGTGCTAGAGATCTACCAGCGGGAACGGGGTACAATGAGCAGTTCTTC.